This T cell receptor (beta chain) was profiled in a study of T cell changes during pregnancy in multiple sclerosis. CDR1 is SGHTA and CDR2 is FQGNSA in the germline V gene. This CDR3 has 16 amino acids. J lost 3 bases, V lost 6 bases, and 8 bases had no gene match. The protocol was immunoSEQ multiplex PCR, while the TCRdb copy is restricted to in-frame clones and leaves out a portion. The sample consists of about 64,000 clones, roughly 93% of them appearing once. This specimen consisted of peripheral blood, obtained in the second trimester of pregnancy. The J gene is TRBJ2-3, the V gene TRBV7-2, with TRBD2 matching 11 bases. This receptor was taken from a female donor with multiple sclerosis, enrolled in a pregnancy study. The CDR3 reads CASRPLAGGGTDTQYF. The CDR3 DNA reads TGTGCCAGCAGACCTCTAGCGGGGGGTGGAACAGATACGCAGTATTTT.